These T cell receptor beta chains were read from a single sample in a study of beta chain features in type 1 diabetes. TCRdb keeps only in-frame clones here, not all; method: immunoSEQ multiplex PCR. This table holds roughly 53,000 clones, under 45% found once. Material: Tregs from blood. The receptor set was obtained from a young man with type 1 diabetes. Each CDR3 is given with its conserved first and last residue. The order of the fields is CDR3 protein, CDR3 DNA, clone size, V gene, D gene, J gene. The D gene is left open where the match is weak. Clone size is not always given. Where it is, it says once, few, many or a class for expanded clones.

CASTQRETQYF,TGTGCCAGCACCCAGAGGGAGACCCAGTACTTC,-,TRBV28,-,TRBJ2-5
CASRERGGSHNEQFF,TGTGCCAGCAGGGAAAGAGGTGGATCGCACAATGAGCAGTTCTTC,-,TRBV7-2,-,TRBJ2-1
CASSQEEYNEQFF,TGTGCCAGCAGCCAAGAGGAGTACAATGAGCAGTTCTTC,-,TRBV4-2,-,TRBJ2-1
CASSRREGFYEQYF,TGTGCCAGCAGTCGCCGCGAGGGTTTCTACGAGCAGTACTTC,-,TRBV6-5,-,TRBJ2-7
CASSQTGYAEAFF,TGTGCCAGCAGTCAGACAGGGTATGCTGAAGCTTTCTTT,few,TRBV28,TRBD1,TRBJ1-1
CASSHTQQGNLYGYTF,TGTGCCAGTAGTCACACTCAACAGGGAAACCTCTATGGCTACACCTTC,few,TRBV19,-,TRBJ1-2
CASSVQKNYGYTF,TGTGCCAGCAGCGTACAGAAGAACTATGGCTACACCTTC,-,TRBV2,-,TRBJ1-2
CASSSPTVYGYTF,TGTGCCAGCAGCTCCCCGACAGTATATGGCTACACCTTC,-,TRBV7-9,-,TRBJ1-2
CSVGGGSVGNYNEQFF,TGCAGCGTTGGGGGGGGAAGCGTGGGGAACTACAATGAGCAGTTCTTC,-,TRBV29-1,TRBD2,TRBJ2-1
CASSRALDSRGGYTF,TGTGCCAGCTCACGGGCCTTGGACAGTCGGGGAGGCTACACCTTC,-,TRBV18,-,TRBJ1-2
CASSRYGGAIGEKLFF,TGTGCCAGCAGCCGCTACGGGGGGGCGATCGGTGAAAAACTGTTTTTT,-,TRBV7-2,-,TRBJ1-4
CASHQGARGNTEAFF,TGTGCCAGCCATCAGGGGGCGCGGGGGAACACTGAAGCTTTCTTT,-,TRBV27,TRBD1,TRBJ1-1
CASSLGGSNTGELFF,TGTGCCAGCAGCTTAGGCGGGAGTAACACCGGGGAGCTGTTTTTT,few,TRBV7-3,TRBD2,TRBJ2-2
CASSLGGSEQYF,TGCGCCAGCAGCTTGGGCGGGAGCGAGCAGTACTTC,few,TRBV5-1,TRBD2,TRBJ2-7